Below, one TCR beta chain is given with its context. Its target antigen remains unknown. Base-call qualities are not available, and no considerably larger clone is one nucleotide away. The record originates from a study of cytomegalovirus exposure and HLA in healthy donors (dated by TCRdb to the late 2010s). Regarding the research as a whole: An earlier analysis of approximately 640 of the donors reported 250 to 350 Gb of sequence data and 120 million or so unique TCR beta sequences from roughly 200 million T cells. A later genetic analysis took genome-wide SNP genotypes for about 55% of the roughly 670 donors and used that subset as a discovery cohort. Donor age, sex, ethnicity and CMV serostatus were compiled alongside the repertoire data. Along with the approximately 700-subject first cohort, a separate validation cohort of roughly 110 different subjects was used. Every discovery cohort repertoire had been produced on one sequencing platform. The genetic ancestry cluster associated with self-reported Caucasian donors included 70% to 85% of the 398 genotyped donors. The study aimed to test whether cataloging public T cell receptors could reveal signatures of past pathogen exposure. Typing coverage differed by locus: A, B, C, DRB1 and DQB1 were typed in roughly 620-640 donors, DQA1 in about 500, DPA1 in around 600, and DPB1 in around 440. An early release covering more than 500 HLA-typed donors comprised approximately 290 gigabases of sequencing data and tens of millions of unique TCR sequences. Rather than drawing on any new phenotypic data, the later analysis identified candidate immune exposures from TCR beta sequences and the way those sequences occurred across donors. In an earlier analysis of roughly 580 of the donors, high-throughput TCR beta sequencing was used to judge whether each TCR beta V gene segment behaved as functional or pseudogenic. Four or five DR-DQ haplotypes were handled as single units for association and clustering, since linkage in the cohort was strong. Among some 410 genotyped donors of the cohort, an average of about 240,000 unique TCR beta nucleotide sequences were sequenced per donor, around 20% of them non-productive. The T cell repertoires of under 700 subjects were profiled by immunosequencing and related to cytomegalovirus serostatus. A later analysis re-analyzed previously published TCR beta repertoires from roughly 600 donors and added high-resolution HLA genotyping to study TCR occurrence patterns. HLA typing covered class I and class II loci at four-digit resolution. To predict cytomegalovirus infection status, the study brought together high-throughput TCR immunosequencing, statistical association of individual TCRs with disease status, and machine learning.

Library prep was done by the immunoSEQ multiplex PCR assay. A mixture of 60 forward primers for TCR Vbeta segments and 13 reverse primers for TCR Jbeta segments was used in the multiplex PCR. The CDR3 region of rearranged TCR beta genes was amplified from genomic DNA with a multiplex PCR assay. Amplified TCR beta libraries were sequenced as 87-base-pair reads on the Illumina HiSeq System. The original methods were these. A later analysis tallied 75 million to 95 million unique TCR beta chains across the 640 or so repertoires, and approximately 12 million of those chains were shared by two or more donors. Raw reads were error-corrected and collapsed into unique sequences with a nearest-neighbor algorithm that merged closely related sequences to remove PCR and sequencing errors. Alignment of CDR3 sequences to IMGT reference sequences was used to assign V, D and J gene segments. For a sequence to be retained, a match of at least six nucleotides to both a V gene segment and a J gene segment was required. A rearrangement was called productive if the CDR3 had no stop codons and remained in frame with V and J, and every other rearrangement was called non-productive. CDR3 was defined by IMGT convention, running from the second conserved V-encoded cysteine to the conserved J-encoded phenylalanine. The earlier analysis of about 560 of the donors excluded any sequence lacking an unambiguous match to a single V gene segment. In an earlier analysis of several hundred of the donors, V segments were called functional above 56.7% productive rearrangements and were called segregating when the between-donor standard deviation exceeded 5%. A statistical classification framework was developed to diagnose cytomegalovirus status using the catalog of TCR beta chain sequences. In a later analysis, V and J genes were assigned by comparing TCR nucleotide sequences against IMGT/GENE-DB human TR gene sequences. The TCRdist pipeline was used in a later analysis to assign CDR3 sequences and most-parsimonious VDJ recombination scenarios. In a later analysis, each TCR beta chain was defined by its CDR3 amino acid sequence together with its V-gene family, and reads lacking a unique V-gene family were excluded. To address suspected cross-contamination and a sequencing artifact, a later analysis removed under 600 highly shared, low-generation-probability nucleotide sequences. In a later analysis, a clonal expansion index for each public chain was calculated from normalized within-repertoire ranks of inferred template counts. Generation probabilities in a later analysis came from a VDJ recombination model fitted to out-of-frame rearrangements, and those results were checked against IGoR. A later analysis scored TCR-TCR, TCR-HLA and TCR-CMV co-occurrence with hypergeometric tests, applying a repertoire-size bias correction to TCR pairs. To estimate false discovery rates, a later analysis permuted the HLA or CMV assignments 20 times. In a later analysis, co-occurring TCRs were grouped using DBSCAN, with TCRdist sequence similarity added in when clustering inside HLA-allele-positive subsets. Repertoires with fewer than 30,000 or more than 120,000 public chains were left out of co-occurrence clustering, as were four to six repertoires with anomalous nucleotide sharing. TCRdb's version of the immuneACCESS table is confined to in-frame rearrangements and falls short of the full clone set. An unresolved V gene accounts for under half of the shortfall where checked; the remainder is of unknown origin. That table gives V, J and clone size, and the DNA gave D and trimming. In all, the sample holds around 110,000 clones, and around two thirds of those were seen once. The ten largest clonotypes hold roughly 10% of the sample.

The cohort was made up of hundreds of healthy bone marrow donors. At the time of sampling, all cohort members were nominally healthy, though unrecorded immune exposures were likely present. The donor tested CMV seropositive and was one of the 289 seropositive cohort members. A peripheral blood sample was collected from each donor, and TCR beta sequencing was performed on peripheral blood mononuclear cells. Genomic DNA extraction from the blood cell samples was performed with the Qiagen DNeasy Blood Extraction Kit. Results and caveats for the whole study, not just this receptor: Linkage disequilibrium might explain the correlated functional status among segregating V segments, but an unknown experimental factor could not be ruled out. Because HLA typing was missing for some donors at each locus, association tests included only the typed subset. Only TCR beta chains were sequenced in this cohort, and the absence of alpha or paired-chain data limited detectable features. Some IMGT-functional V segments, including TRBV6-2 and TRBV6-3, could not be distinguished by the 87-base-pair reads and were therefore excluded. The authors suggested that the approach could potentially be generalized to other disease states and immunological phenotypes. In vitro tests confirmed that a few of the cytomegalovirus-associated TCR beta chains recognize cytomegalovirus antigens. In both the original and validation cohorts, the classifier was reported to diagnose cytomegalovirus status with high specificity and sensitivity. Compared with equally common non-associated chains, HLA-associated TCR beta chains in a later analysis were more clonally expanded and had lower generation probabilities. A group of highly shared sequence variants was considered likely to be a technical artifact of the sequencing pipeline. The study listed 170 or so TCR beta chains as associated with cytomegalovirus. According to a later analysis, parvovirus B19, influenza, CMV and Epstein-Barr virus appeared linked to several top co-occurrence clusters. The only immune exposure information available for the cohort was CMV serostatus. In a later analysis, most CMV-associated TCR beta chains were found to appear HLA-restricted, with HLA associations seemingly driven largely by CMV exposure. Roughly uniform sequencing depth across donors was assumed in presence/absence analyses, although this assumption may not hold. Some 15 rarely observed V segments, including chromosome 9 orphons, were excluded from the earlier analysis of just under 600 of the donors because counts were too low. A later analysis found that TCR association rates varied across HLA loci, with DRB1 alleles showing the most associated TCRs and HLA-C alleles the fewest. A later genetic analysis reported fewer N-insertions in productive TCRs among donors in an Asian-associated ancestry cluster than the roughly 640-donor mean. Assigning TCR associations to individual alleles was difficult when HLA alleles, especially DR and DQ, strongly co-occurred. Most TCR sequences were seen in very few donors, while some public TCRs were found in many individuals. An earlier analysis of around 600 of the donors showed that most TCR beta V segments appeared in productive rearrangements either about 90% or about 30% of the time, which broadly matched IMGT annotations. A later analysis associated 16,951 TCR beta sequences with specific HLA alleles at a false discovery rate of 0.05. V-gene and J-gene trimming of TCR beta chains was associated with a missense DCLRE1C variant in a later genetic analysis, and the association was replicated in an independent cohort. A further reported finding was that TCR beta sequences accurately predicted the HLA-A and HLA-B alleles for most subjects in the first cohort.

The germline V gene supplies CDR1 MNHEY and CDR2 SVGAGI. The CDR3 has 13 amino acids, counting the end cysteine and phenylalanine. This entry keeps only the CDR3 DNA: 39 bases, framed from base 1. The sequenced sample consisted of PBMCs. This chain is built from TRBV6-5 and TRBJ2-5; D gene: possibly TRBD1, on 6 matching bases. The DNA end lines up better with TRBJ2-7; the J call may be wrong. This receptor was obtained from a woman in her thirties or forties in good health and CMV-seropositive. CDR3 region: CASSRGQYYEQYF. The nucleotide sequence reads TGTGCCAGCAGCCGCGGACAGTACTACGAGCAGTACTTC.